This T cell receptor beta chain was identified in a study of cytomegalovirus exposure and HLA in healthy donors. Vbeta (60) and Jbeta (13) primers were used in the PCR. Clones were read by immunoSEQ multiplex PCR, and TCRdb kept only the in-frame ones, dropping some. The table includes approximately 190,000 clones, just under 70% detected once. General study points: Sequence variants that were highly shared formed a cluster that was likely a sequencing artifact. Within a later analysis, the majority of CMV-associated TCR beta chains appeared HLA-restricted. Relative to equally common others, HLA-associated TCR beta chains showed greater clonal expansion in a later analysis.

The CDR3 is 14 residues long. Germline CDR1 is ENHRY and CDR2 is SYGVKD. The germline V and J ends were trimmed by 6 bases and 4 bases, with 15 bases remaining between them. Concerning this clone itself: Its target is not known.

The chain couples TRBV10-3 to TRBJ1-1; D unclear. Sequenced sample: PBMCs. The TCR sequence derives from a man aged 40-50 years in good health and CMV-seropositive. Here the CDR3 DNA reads TGTGCCATCAGCGATAGAGGTCTCGCCACTGAAGCTTTCTTT. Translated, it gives CAISDRGLATEAFF.